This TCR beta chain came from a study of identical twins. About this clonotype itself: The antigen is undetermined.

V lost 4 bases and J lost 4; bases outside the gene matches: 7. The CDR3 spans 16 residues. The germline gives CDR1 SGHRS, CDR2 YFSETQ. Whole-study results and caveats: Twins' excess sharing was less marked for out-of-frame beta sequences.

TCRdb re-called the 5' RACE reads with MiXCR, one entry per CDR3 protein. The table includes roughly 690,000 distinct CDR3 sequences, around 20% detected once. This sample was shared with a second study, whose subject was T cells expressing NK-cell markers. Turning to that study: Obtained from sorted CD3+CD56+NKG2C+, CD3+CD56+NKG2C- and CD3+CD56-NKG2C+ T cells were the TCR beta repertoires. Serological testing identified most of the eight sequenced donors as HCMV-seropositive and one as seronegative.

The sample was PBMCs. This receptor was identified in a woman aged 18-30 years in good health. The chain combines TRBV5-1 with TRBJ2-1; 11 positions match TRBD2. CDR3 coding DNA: TGCGCCAGCAGCCCCGAGACTAGCGGGACTTACAATGAGCAGTTCTTC. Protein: CASSPETSGTYNEQFF. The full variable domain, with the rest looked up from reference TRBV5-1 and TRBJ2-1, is KAGVTQTPRYLIKTRGQQVTLSCSPISGHRSVSWYQQTPGQGLQFLFEYFSETQRNKGNFPGRFSGRQFSNSRSEMNVSTLELGDSALYLCASSPETSGTYNEQFFGPGTRLTVL.